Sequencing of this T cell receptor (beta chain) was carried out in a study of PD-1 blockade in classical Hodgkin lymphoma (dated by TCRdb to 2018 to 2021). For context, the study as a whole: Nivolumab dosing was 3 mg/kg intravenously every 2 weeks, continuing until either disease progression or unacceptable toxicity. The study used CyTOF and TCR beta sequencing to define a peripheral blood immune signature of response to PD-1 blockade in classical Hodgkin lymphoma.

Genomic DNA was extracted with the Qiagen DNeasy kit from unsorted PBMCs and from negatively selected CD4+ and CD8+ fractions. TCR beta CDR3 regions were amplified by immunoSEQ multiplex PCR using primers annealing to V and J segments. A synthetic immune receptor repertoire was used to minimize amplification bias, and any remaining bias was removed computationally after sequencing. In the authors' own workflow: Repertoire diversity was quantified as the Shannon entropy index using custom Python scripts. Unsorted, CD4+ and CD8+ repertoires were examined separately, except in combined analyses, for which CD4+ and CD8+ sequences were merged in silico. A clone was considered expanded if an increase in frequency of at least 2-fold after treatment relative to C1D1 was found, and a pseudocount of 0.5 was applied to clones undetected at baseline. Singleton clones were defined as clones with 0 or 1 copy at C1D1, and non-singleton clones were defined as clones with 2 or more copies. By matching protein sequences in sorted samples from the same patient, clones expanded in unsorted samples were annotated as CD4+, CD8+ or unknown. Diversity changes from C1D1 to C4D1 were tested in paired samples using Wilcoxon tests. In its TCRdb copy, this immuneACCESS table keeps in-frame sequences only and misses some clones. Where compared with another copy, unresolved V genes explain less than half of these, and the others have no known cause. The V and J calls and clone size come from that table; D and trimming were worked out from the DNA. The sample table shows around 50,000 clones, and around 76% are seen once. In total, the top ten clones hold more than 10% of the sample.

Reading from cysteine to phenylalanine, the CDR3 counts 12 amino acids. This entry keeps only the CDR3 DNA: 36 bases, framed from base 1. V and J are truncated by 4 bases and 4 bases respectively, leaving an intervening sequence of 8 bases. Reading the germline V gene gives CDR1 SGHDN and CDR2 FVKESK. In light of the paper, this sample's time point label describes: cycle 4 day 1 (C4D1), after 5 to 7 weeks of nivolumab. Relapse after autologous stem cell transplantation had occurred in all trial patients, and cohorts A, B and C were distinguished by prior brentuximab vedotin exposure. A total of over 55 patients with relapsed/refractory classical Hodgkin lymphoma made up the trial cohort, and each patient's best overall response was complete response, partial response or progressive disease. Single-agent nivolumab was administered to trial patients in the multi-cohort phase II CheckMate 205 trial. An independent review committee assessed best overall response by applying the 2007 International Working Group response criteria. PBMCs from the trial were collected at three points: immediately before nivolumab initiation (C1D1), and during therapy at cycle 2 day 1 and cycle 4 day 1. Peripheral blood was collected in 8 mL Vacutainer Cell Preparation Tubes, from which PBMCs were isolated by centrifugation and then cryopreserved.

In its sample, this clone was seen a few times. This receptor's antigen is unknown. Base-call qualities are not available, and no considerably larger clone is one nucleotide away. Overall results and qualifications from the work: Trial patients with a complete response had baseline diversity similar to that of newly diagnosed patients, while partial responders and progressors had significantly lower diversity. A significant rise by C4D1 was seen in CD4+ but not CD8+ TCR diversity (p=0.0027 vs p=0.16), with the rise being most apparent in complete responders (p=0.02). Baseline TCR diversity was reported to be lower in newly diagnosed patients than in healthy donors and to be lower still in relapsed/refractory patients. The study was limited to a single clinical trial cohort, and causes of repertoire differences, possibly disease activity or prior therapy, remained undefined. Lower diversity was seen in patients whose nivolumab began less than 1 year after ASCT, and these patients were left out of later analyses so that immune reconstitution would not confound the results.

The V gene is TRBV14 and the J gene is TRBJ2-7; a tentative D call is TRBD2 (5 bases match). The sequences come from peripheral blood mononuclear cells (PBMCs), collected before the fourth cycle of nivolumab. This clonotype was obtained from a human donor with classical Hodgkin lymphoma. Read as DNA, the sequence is TGTGCCAGCAGCCCGGGGTTGTACGAGCAGTACTTC. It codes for CASSPGLYEQYF.